The 15 T cell receptor beta chains reported below all come from one sample, sequenced in a study of blood T cell repertoires in COVID-19. The assay was immunoSEQ multiplex PCR, and TCRdb's table has in-frame clones only and misses some. The table lists around 190,000 clones, 87% of them singletons, with 10% in the top ten. Sequenced material: PBMCs or T cells enriched from blood (not recorded which). Every receptor here comes from a man in his late teens or twenties with acute COVID-19.

This rearrangement joins TRBV7-9 to TRBJ2-1, with D tentatively TRBD2 (5 bases). The CDR3 covers 15 residues. V was clipped by 6 bases and J by 7 bases, with 19 bases between them. Germline CDR1 is SEHNR and CDR2 is FQNEAQ (reference sequence). CDR3 nucleotides: TGTGCCAGCAGTCTAGTAGGTGGCGGGCGGAATGAGCAGTTCTTC. Its translation is CASSLVGGGRNEQFF.

The genes are TRBV19 and TRBJ2-1; 11 bases agree with TRBD2. Per germline, CDR1 LNHDA and CDR2 SQIVND (reference sequence). V gave up 6 bases and J gave up 5 bases; unmatched junction bases: 3. This CDR3 region has 14 residues. This CDR3 is CASRGTSGDNEQFF. The CDR3 DNA reads as TGTGCCAGTAGGGGGACTAGCGGAGACAATGAGCAGTTCTTC.

The V call is TRBV12-3 or TRBV12-4, the J call TRBJ2-2; D is uncertain. Trimming shortened V by 5 bases and J by 0 bases, and 4 bases separated the two germline ends. The CDR3 is made up of 13 amino acids. The CDR3 reads CASSPSNTGELFF. The CDR3 coding sequence is TGTGCCAGCAGTCCGTCGAACACCGGGGAGCTGTTTTTT.

The chain is built from TRBV18 and TRBJ2-7; 9 bases map to TRBD1. The CDR3 runs to 15 residues. V shed 3 bases, J shed 2 bases, and the junction held 5 bases outside the gene matches. CDR1 is KGHSH, CDR2 LQKENI, per germline. CDR3 bases: TGTGCCAGCTCACCCCTCGGGACAGGGCCCTACGAGCAGTACTTC. This translates into CASSPLGTGPYEQYF.

The chain carries TRBV6-1 and TRBJ1-5; TRBD1 agrees at 7 bases. The CDR3 totals 15 residues. Germline trimming cut 2 bases from V and 6 bases from J; bases unmatched to any gene: 7. The germline gives CDR1 MNHNS, CDR2 SASEGT. Here the CDR3 reads CASSELGTESQPQHF. CDR3 nucleotides: TGTGCCAGCAGTGAATTAGGGACAGAAAGTCAGCCCCAGCATTTT.

The gene calls are TRBV9 and TRBJ2-5; 7 bases are a match to TRBD2. Losses at the gene ends were 4 bases for V and 5 bases for J; bases not matched to a gene: 8. There are 14 residues in the CDR3. Germline V lookup: CDR1 SGDLS, CDR2 YYNGEE. The CDR3 sequence: CASSQVLAAETQYF. In DNA, the CDR3 is TGTGCCAGCAGCCAAGTGCTAGCGGCGGAGACCCAGTACTTC.

This sequence joins TRBV19 and TRBJ2-1, with 11 bases matching TRBD2. V was clipped by 11 bases and J by 5 bases; unmatched bases: 8. Germline CDR1 and CDR2: LNHDA and SQIVND (reference sequence). This CDR3 is built from 14 residues. CDR3 nucleotides: TGTGCCTGCAGGATAGCGGGAGGGGACAATGAGCAGTTCTTC. Translated, it gives CACRIAGGDNEQFF.

The chain employs TRBV3-1 (or the pseudogene TRBV3-2) and TRBJ1-1; 11 bases align to TRBD1. The V gene end was trimmed by 0 bases and the J gene end by 6 bases; junction bases not matched to a gene: 3. Germline loops: CDR1 LGHDT, CDR2 YNNKEL (reference sequence). The length of the CDR3 is 15 residues. The DNA of the CDR3 is TGTGCCAGCAGCCAAGATGGGGACAGGGGGTCTGAAGCTTTCTTT. Its protein product is CASSQDGDRGSEAFF.

The genes are TRBV4-1 and TRBJ1-2; D perhaps matches TRBD1 (6 bases). Germline assignment: CDR1 MGHRA and CDR2 YSYEKL. The CDR3 is 14 residues long. The germline V and J ends were trimmed by 1 base and 7 bases, with 13 bases remaining between them. CDR3 protein: CASSQVAGVTGYTF. In DNA, the CDR3 is TGCGCCAGCAGCCAAGTGGCAGGGGTGACTGGCTACACCTTC.

V and J are TRBV6-2 or TRBV6-3 and TRBJ1-5; D is possibly TRBD1 (5 bases). Trimming took off 6 bases at V and 5 bases at J, with 8 bases between the two ends. This CDR3 has 12 amino acids. Germline V gene lookup returns CDR1 MNHEY and CDR2 SVGEGT. The DNA of the CDR3 is TGTGCCAGCAGCGACAGCTATCAGCCCCAGCATTTT. Translated: CASSDSYQPQHF.

In DNA, the CDR3 is TGTGCCTGGACCACTCGGGGAGGGGGAGGCTACACCTTC. As protein: CAWTTRGGGGYTF. J is TRBJ1-2 and V is TRBV30; a possible D gene is TRBD1 (6 bases). The CDR3 spans 13 residues. V dropped 4 bases and J dropped 8 bases, with 17 bases sitting between them. Per germline, CDR1 GTSNPN and CDR2 SVGIG (reference sequence). The entire variable domain, with the rest obtained from reference TRBV30 and TRBJ1-2, is as follows: SQTIHQWPATLVQPVGSPLSLECTVEGTSNPNLYWYRQAAGRGLQLLFYSVGIGQISSEVPQNLSASRPQDRQFILSSKKLLLSDSGFYLCAWTTRGGGGYTFGSGTRLTVV.

This chain links TRBV7-9 with TRBJ2-1; D is undetermined. The CDR3 spans 13 residues. Trimming took off 2 bases at V and 7 bases at J, with 9 bases between the two ends. Germline V gives CDR1 SEHNR, CDR2 FQNEAQ (reference sequence). CDR3 DNA sequence: TGTGCCAGCAGCTTAAACTCGAATAATGAGCAGTTCTTC. This gives the protein CASSLNSNNEQFF.

The chain recombines TRBV28 with TRBJ2-1; weak D call: TRBD2 (7 bases). V lost 7 bases and J lost 2, with 18 bases in between. Germline V gives CDR1 MDHEN, CDR2 SYDVKM. The CDR3 consists of 16 residues. In DNA form, the CDR3 reads TGTGCCAGCACCCCCATACTCGGGGGGCCCTACAATGAGCAGTTCTTC. This codes for CASTPILGGPYNEQFF.

V and J are TRBV18 and TRBJ1-6; D gene uncertain. Germline values: CDR1 KGHSH, CDR2 LQKENI. Trimming stripped 3 bases from V and 7 bases from J, with 13 bases between. The CDR3 is 15 amino acids. This CDR3 is CASSPRREKNSPLHF. The CDR3 DNA reads as TGTGCCAGCTCACCGCGCCGCGAGAAGAATTCACCCCTCCACTTT.

The chain joins TRBV14 to TRBJ2-7; 7 bases agree with TRBD1. This CDR3 is 14 amino acids long. Germline values: CDR1 SGHDN, CDR2 FVKESK. V trimming: 4 bases; J trimming: 2 bases; junction bases outside the gene matches: 5. For the CDR3, the DNA is TGTGCCAGCAGCCCTGGGACAGTCACCTACGAGCAGTACTTC. It translates to CASSPGTVTYEQYF.